These 2 T cell receptor beta chains originate from one sample sequenced in a study of blood T cells in healthy people across ages. A J-beta primer mix and a sample-barcoded 5' primer were used in a second PCR of about 7 to 11 cycles. TCRdb independently ran MiXCR on the 5' RACE reads; one entry per CDR3 protein. The sample includes hundreds of thousands of distinct CDR3 sequences, about 42% of them seen just once. Sequencing used blood. The receptors come from a man older than 75 in good health.

This clonotype was seen once. The V gene is TRBV7-2, the J gene TRBJ2-7, with D perhaps assigned TRBD1 or TRBD2 (5 bases each). The ends were cut back, 5 bases at V and 5 bases at J, with 22 bases in the middle. CDR1 is SGHTA and CDR2 is FQGNSA in the germline V gene. The CDR3 is made up of 16 amino acids. CDR3 nucleotides: TGTGCCAGCAGCCTACGAGGGGCTAGTGGGAGCGACGAGCAGTACTTC. The encoded protein is CASSLRGASGSDEQYF.

V is TRBV29-1 and J is TRBJ2-5; TRBD2 matches 11 bases. Germline CDR1 is SQVTM and CDR2 is ANQGSEA. The CDR3 sequence is 14 residues long. Germline trimming cut 6 bases from V and 6 bases from J; bases unmatched to any gene: 9. CDR3 sequence reads: CSVLPIAGGKTQYF. CDR3 DNA sequence: TGCAGCGTCCTCCCTATAGCGGGGGGGAAGACCCAGTACTTC.